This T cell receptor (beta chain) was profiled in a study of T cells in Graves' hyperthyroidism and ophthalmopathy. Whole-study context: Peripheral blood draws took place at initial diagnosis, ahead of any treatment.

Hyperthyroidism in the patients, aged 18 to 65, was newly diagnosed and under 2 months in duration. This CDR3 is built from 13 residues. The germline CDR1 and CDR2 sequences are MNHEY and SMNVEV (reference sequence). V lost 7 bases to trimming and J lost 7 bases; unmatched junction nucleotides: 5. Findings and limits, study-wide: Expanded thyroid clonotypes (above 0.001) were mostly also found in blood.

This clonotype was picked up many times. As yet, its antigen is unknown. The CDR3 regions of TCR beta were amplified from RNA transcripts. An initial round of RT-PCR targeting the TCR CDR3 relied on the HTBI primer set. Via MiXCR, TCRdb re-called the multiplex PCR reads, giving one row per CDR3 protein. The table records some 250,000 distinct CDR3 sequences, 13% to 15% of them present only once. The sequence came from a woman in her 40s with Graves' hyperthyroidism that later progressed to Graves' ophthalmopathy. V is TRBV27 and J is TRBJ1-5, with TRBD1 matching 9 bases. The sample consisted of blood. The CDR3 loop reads CASKLTGGQPQHF. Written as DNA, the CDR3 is TGTGCCAGCAAACTGACAGGGGGACAGCCCCAGCATTTT.